Detailed here is one TCR beta chain. Method: immunoSEQ multiplex PCR; TCRdb's copy keeps in-frame clones and lacks some. The data contain about 2.3 million clones, about 90% of them singletons. This specimen belongs to a study of shared clonotypes between healthy human individuals. A CD45RA-negative memory subset and a CD45RA+ naive subset were separated from the CD4+ cells. This CDR3 has 15 amino acids. Per germline, CDR1 SGHAT and CDR2 FQDESV (reference sequence). J lost 7 bases, V lost 7 bases, and 11 bases had no gene match. The rearrangement links TRBV11-1 to TRBJ2-7; TRBD2 aligns across 12 bases. Sequencing used naive CD4+ T cells from PBMCs. Subset: CD45RA+ positively selected. The source of this sequence is a man in his late teens or twenties in good health. Some clones in this sample may be carry-over from other donors' samples. As DNA, the CDR3 is TGTGCCAGCAAAGCAAGACTAGCGGGAGATCGGGAGCAGTACTTC. Its translation is CASKARLAGDREQYF.